What follows are 7 T cell receptor beta chains derived from one specimen sequenced in a study of neurological immune-mediated disorders. One entry per CDR3 protein, called by TCRdb with MiXCR from the 5' RACE reads. The profile shows 45,000 to 55,000 distinct CDR3 sequences, about 5% of them singletons. The material sequenced was CD4+ T cells from blood. Source of these receptors: a young woman with multiple sclerosis.

The chain recombines TRBV18 with TRBJ2-1, with 10 bases identical to TRBD2. Germline lookup yields CDR1 KGHSH and CDR2 LQKENI. Germline trimming cut 2 bases from V and 3 bases from J; bases unmatched to any gene: 4. The CDR3 is 16 residues long. In DNA form, the CDR3 reads TGTGCCAGCTCACCAATCCAGCGGGAGGGCTACAATGAGCAGTTCTTC. As protein: CASSPIQREGYNEQFF.

This clonotype was recorded at least ten times. The chain uses TRBV7-9 and TRBJ1-2; D is ambiguous. The CDR3 is 15 residues long. The germline CDR1 and CDR2 sequences are SEHNR and FQNEAQ (reference sequence). V shed 5 bases and J shed 2 bases, with 15 bases lying between them. CDR3 amino acids: CASSPIDSENYGYTF. CDR3 sequence (DNA): TGTGCCAGCAGCCCAATAGATTCAGAAAACTATGGCTACACCTTC. The full variable domain, completed using reference TRBV7-9 and TRBJ1-2, is DTGVSQNPRHKITKRGQNVTFRCDPISEHNRLYWYRQTLGQGPEFLTYFQNEAQLEKSRLLSDRFSAERPKGSFSTLEIQRTEQGDSAMYLCASSPIDSENYGYTFGSGTRLTVV.

This clonotype has ten or more counts. The rearrangement links TRBV20-1 to TRBJ2-3, with D unclear. This CDR3 is 16 amino acids long. V lost 0 bases to trimming and J lost 0 bases, with 13 bases between them. Germline V gene sequence: CDR1 DFQATT, CDR2 SNEGSKA (reference sequence). CDR3 in DNA: TGCAGTGCTAGAGATACACCAAGAACTAGCACAGATACGCAGTATTTT. Protein: CSARDTPRTSTDTQYF.

This clonotype rates as medium-sized. The chain combines TRBV28 with TRBJ2-2; D unresolved. V dropped 2 bases and J dropped 6 bases, with 7 bases sitting between them. CDR1 and CDR2 from the germline V gene are MDHEN and SYDVKM. The CDR3 totals 13 residues. The CDR3 here is CASSLRVPGELFF. In DNA, the CDR3 is TGTGCCAGCAGTTTACGAGTTCCCGGGGAGCTGTTTTTT.

The table lists this clonotype with many counts. The gene calls are TRBV2 and TRBJ1-1; D is perhaps TRBD1 (5 bases). The CDR3 is made up of 17 amino acids. Trimming removed 9 bases from V and 0 bases from J, with 23 bases in between. CDR1 SNHLY and CDR2 FYNNEI come from the germline V gene. The chain's CDR3 is CASTLDTSNPMNTEAFF. CDR3 bases: TGTGCCAGTACCTTGGACACGTCGAATCCTATGAACACTGAAGCTTTCTTT.

In this sample, this clonotype turned up many times. This chain joins TRBV6-6 and TRBJ2-1; D gene ambiguous. The CDR3 is made up of 12 amino acids. V shed 4 bases and J shed 5 bases, with 6 bases lying between them. CDR1 and CDR2 from the germline V gene are MNHNY and SVGAGI (reference sequence). The CDR3 DNA reads TGTGCCAGCAGTTTAGTCGACAATGAGCAGTTCTTC. Translated: CASSLVDNEQFF.

This clonotype occurred many times. The CDR3 DNA is TGTGCCAGCAGTGATCAGGGGGCGGTCTCCGAGCAGTACGTC. Translating gives CASSDQGAVSEQYV. This chain links TRBV6-1 with TRBJ2-7, with TRBD1 matching over 8 bases. In germline, CDR1 is MNHNS, CDR2 SASEGT. The CDR3 covers 14 residues. J gave up 6 bases and V 3 bases, and 7 bases lay outside the gene matches.